This T cell receptor beta chain was profiled in a study of cytomegalovirus exposure and HLA in healthy donors. Regarding the study as a whole: An ancestry cluster, one associated with Asian ancestry, reportedly showed fewer N-insertions than the approximately 720-donor mean in a later analysis. TCR beta chains associated with HLA were, in a later analysis, more clonally expanded than equally common others.

A remark on this clone: Its antigen is still unknown.

Vbeta (60) and Jbeta (13) primers were used in the PCR. Generated by immunoSEQ multiplex PCR, the TCRdb table keeps only in-frame clones and is missing some. The data show approximately 150,000 clones, approximately 78% seen once. V lost 4 bases, J lost 0 bases, and 12 bases lay in between. Germline CDR1 reads MNHEY; CDR2 reads SVGAGI. The length of the CDR3 is 15 residues. The V and J genes are TRBV6-5 and TRBJ1-1; D not resolved. Material: PBMCs. This clonotype was sampled from a woman in her late teens or twenties in good health and CMV-seropositive. In DNA form, the CDR3 reads TGTGCCAGCAGTTCCCGGGGAACATTGAACACTGAAGCTTTCTTT. It yields the protein CASSSRGTLNTEAFF.